This T cell receptor beta chain was retrieved from a study of beta chain features in type 1 diabetes. V was pared by 4 bases and J by 4 bases, with 2 bases of the junction left unmatched. CDR3 length: 14 amino acids. CDR1 is SQVTM, CDR2 ANQGSEA, per germline. About this clone itself: Additional DNA sequences in this sample encode the identical CDR3.

Expressed TCRB transcripts got sequenced, as all isolated RNA was reverse transcribed. Profiling relied on immunoSEQ multiplex PCR, and the TCRdb table lists in-frame clones only, not all of them. The sample consists of 150,000 to 200,000 clones, about 13% of them appearing once. J is TRBJ2-2 and V is TRBV29-1, with TRBD2 matching 11 bases. The clonotype was recovered from a woman between 18 and 29 years old in good health. Sequencing was carried out using central memory CD4+ T cells from blood. In DNA form, the CDR3 reads TGCAGCGTTGGGCTAGCGGGAGGCACCGGGGAGCTGTTTTTT. Translating gives CSVGLAGGTGELFF.